This passage covers 20 T cell receptor beta chains from one sample sequenced in a study of glioma-infiltrating T cells after dendritic cell vaccination. Here immunoSEQ multiplex PCR was the method, and the copy in TCRdb shows in-frame clones only, minus some. This sample has 100,000 or so clones, with 85% to 90% found just once. Time point in this sample: after dendritic cell vaccination, including at tumor progression/relapse. The specimen was blood, collected after dendritic cell vaccination. These TCRs come from a human donor with glioblastoma.

The rearrangement uses TRBV2 and TRBJ2-7, with 10 bases that match TRBD1. This CDR3 region has 15 residues. Per germline, CDR1 SNHLY and CDR2 FYNNEI. V shed 6 bases and J 6 bases; nucleotides not matched to a gene: 11. The CDR3: CASSYGTGVSGEQYF. CDR3 coding DNA: TGTGCCAGCAGCTACGGGACAGGGGTATCTGGCGAGCAGTACTTC.

The chain is built from TRBV7-3 and TRBJ2-1; 11 bases are a match to TRBD2. The CDR3 totals 18 residues. Trimming at V came to 2 bases and at J to 6 bases, leaving 12 bases not matched to a gene. Per germline, CDR1 SGHTA and CDR2 FQGTGA. CDR3 DNA: TGTGCCAGCAGCTTATATTCGCTGGGACTAGCGGACCCCAATGAGCAGTTCTTC. The encoded protein is CASSLYSLGLADPNEQFF.

The CDR3: CASSIRGGSQPQHF. CDR3 coding DNA: TGTGCCAGTAGTATACGCGGGGGGAGTCAGCCCCAGCATTTT. The genes are TRBV19 and TRBJ1-5; D possibly corresponds to TRBD1 (5 bases). The V and J ends lost 2 bases and 6 bases respectively, with 11 bases between them. Per germline, CDR1 LNHDA and CDR2 SQIVND (reference sequence). CDR3 length: 14 amino acids.

This clone has a handful of counts. The chain employs TRBV5-1 and TRBJ1-5; TRBD1 matches at 8 bases. V shed 4 bases and J 5 bases; nucleotides not matched to a gene: 5. This CDR3 comprises 14 residues. Per germline, CDR1 SGHRS and CDR2 YFSETQ. This CDR3 reads CASSIYRGDQPQHF. In DNA, the CDR3 is TGCGCCAGCAGCATCTACAGGGGGGATCAGCCCCAGCATTTT.

The CDR3 DNA sequence: TGTGCCAGCAGCCCTCTGGTAGCGGGAGATACGCAGTATTTT. It is translated as CASSPLVAGDTQYF. V is TRBV7-2 and J is TRBJ2-3, with 7 bases lining up with TRBD2. The CDR3 has 14 residues. V lost 5 bases, J lost 5 bases, and 7 bases stayed unmatched. Germline CDR1 and CDR2: SGHTA and FQGNSA.

The V call is TRBV7-9, the J call TRBJ2-7; TRBD2 might be the D (6 bases). CDR3 length: 13 residues. Per the germline V gene, CDR1 is SEHNR and CDR2 is FQNEAQ (reference sequence). V shed 8 bases and J shed 2 bases, with 13 bases lying between them. The DNA for the CDR3 is TGTGCCAGCCGGGGTGCGGGGACCTACGAGCAGTACTTC. Translation: CASRGAGTYEQYF.

This sequence joins TRBV29-1 and TRBJ2-1, with D possibly TRBD2 on 6 matching bases. The CDR3 contains 16 residues. Trimming removed 0 bases from V and 0 bases from J, with 12 bases in between. The germline CDR1 and CDR2 sequences are SQVTM and ANQGSEA. Here the CDR3 DNA reads TGCAGCGTTGAAGATGGGAGGCGAAGCTCCTACAATGAGCAGTTCTTC. Protein: CSVEDGRRSSYNEQFF.

The chain carries TRBV15 and TRBJ1-1, with D unresolved. The CDR3 loop spans 16 amino acids. V was pared by 2 bases and J by 13 bases, with 26 bases between. Germline CDR1 and CDR2: LNHNV and YYDKDF (reference sequence). CDR3 loop: CATSRRFYREVRGVFF. CDR3 sequence (DNA): TGTGCCACCAGCAGACGATTCTACCGGGAAGTGAGAGGAGTTTTCTTT.

The chain couples TRBV30 to TRBJ2-5; 9 bases match TRBD2. The V and J ends lost 5 bases and 2 bases, in that order; junction bases with no gene match: 6. In germline, CDR1 is GTSNPN, CDR2 SVGIG (reference sequence). The CDR3 runs 14 residues. Written as DNA, the CDR3 is TGTGCCTGGGGCGCTAGCGGGACACAAGAGACCCAGTACTTC. The encoded protein is CAWGASGTQETQYF. The variable domain in full, with the rest retrieved from reference TRBV30 and TRBJ2-5, is SQTIHQWPATLVQPVGSPLSLECTVEGTSNPNLYWYRQAAGRGLQLLFYSVGIGQISSEVPQNLSASRPQDRQFILSSKKLLLSDSGFYLCAWGASGTQETQYFGPGTRLLVL.

The CDR3 DNA reads as TGTGCCAGCAGCGCACAGGGGGCTTCCTATGGCTACACCTTC. Translation: CASSAQGASYGYTF. V is TRBV7-9 and J is TRBJ1-2; TRBD1 matches at 9 bases. Germline values: CDR1 SEHNR, CDR2 FQNEAQ (reference sequence). CDR3 length: 14 residues. Trimming at V came to 5 bases and at J to 4 bases, leaving 5 bases not matched to a gene.

The CDR3 nucleotides read TGCGCCAGCAGCCAAGATCGAAGCGGGGGGAAAAATGAGCAGTTCTTC. Encoded protein: CASSQDRSGGKNEQFF. This chain links TRBV4-3 with TRBJ2-1; 9 bases line up with TRBD2. This CDR3 is 16 amino acids long. The trim removed 0 bases at V and 7 bases at J, leaving 7 bases unmatched. The V gene's germline CDR1 is LGHNA and CDR2 YSLEER.

The V gene is TRBV6-5, the J gene TRBJ1-1; TRBD1 is a possible D gene (5 bases). V shed 8 bases and J shed 0 bases, with 16 bases lying between them. The germline CDR1 and CDR2 sequences are MNHEY and SVGAGI. CDR3 length equals 15 residues. The CDR3 protein is CASLKTGTMNTEAFF. CDR3 DNA: TGTGCCAGCCTTAAAACAGGTACCATGAACACTGAAGCTTTCTTT.

J is TRBJ1-2 and V is TRBV5-4, with 7 bases that match TRBD1. Germline CDR1 SGHNT, CDR2 YYREEE (reference sequence). This CDR3 spans 15 amino acids. V lost 4 bases and J lost 3; bases outside the gene matches: 9. The CDR3 region has the DNA TGTGCCAGCAGCGCCGGGCGGCAGGGGGACTATGGCTACACCTTC. Translated: CASSAGRQGDYGYTF.

This chain connects TRBV9 to TRBJ2-1; 11 bases align to TRBD2. Unmatched junction bases numbered 4, after V lost 4 bases and J lost 4 bases. Per germline, CDR1 SGDLS and CDR2 YYNGEE. This CDR3 contains 15 residues. The CDR3 DNA is TGTGCCAGCAGCTACACTAGCGGGGGATACAATGAGCAGTTCTTC. Protein product: CASSYTSGGYNEQFF.

V and J are TRBV11-2 and TRBJ2-7, with D perhaps matching TRBD2 (6 bases). The germline V gene encodes CDR1 SGHAT and CDR2 FQNNGV. CDR3 size: 14 residues. Trimming shortened V by 1 base and J by 7 bases, and 14 bases separated the two germline ends. This CDR3 is CASSLAGDSVEQYF. CDR3 sequence (DNA): TGTGCCAGCAGCTTAGCGGGGGACTCAGTAGAGCAGTACTTC.

This chain connects TRBV2 to TRBJ1-1; 8 bases align to TRBD1. The CDR3 consists of 14 residues. Unmatched junction bases numbered 1, after V lost 3 bases and J lost 1 base. CDR1 is SNHLY, CDR2 FYNNEI, per germline. As DNA, the CDR3 is TGTGCCAGCAGTGAGCAGGGGGCGAACACTGAAGCTTTCTTT. Translation: CASSEQGANTEAFF.

This clone was seen a few times. The chain joins TRBV10-3 to TRBJ1-2; 10 nucleotides agree with TRBD1. Per germline, CDR1 ENHRY and CDR2 SYGVKD. This CDR3 spans 15 amino acids. Unmatched junction bases numbered 11, after V lost 11 bases and J lost 2 bases. The CDR3 spells CAASSDRGKNYGYTF. The CDR3 DNA reads as TGTGCCGCGTCTTCGGACAGGGGGAAAAACTATGGCTACACCTTC.

This chain connects TRBV12-5 to TRBJ2-7; a weak D match, TRBD1 (5 bases). The ends were cut back, 1 base at V and 2 bases at J, with 12 bases in the middle. Germline CDR1 reads LGHNT; CDR2 reads FRNRAP. This CDR3 region has 15 residues. CDR3 sequence reads: CASGLDQGIAYEQYF. CDR3 DNA sequence: TGTGCTAGTGGTTTGGATCAGGGAATAGCCTACGAGCAGTACTTC.

The chain has TRBV2 and TRBJ2-1, with 9 bases aligning to TRBD1. Germline V gene data show CDR1 as SNHLY and CDR2 as FYNNEI. The CDR3 is 15 residues long. The J segment lost 2 bases and the V segment lost 6 bases, leaving 5 bases of the junction unmatched. The CDR3 DNA follows: TGTGCCAGCAGGACAGACAGGGGGGCCTACAATGAGCAGTTCTTC. It codes for CASRTDRGAYNEQFF.

The chain combines TRBV7-9 with TRBJ2-3; D is unresolved. The CDR3 is 12 amino acids. Between the trimmed V and J ends, which lost 5 bases and 6 bases, there was a span of 9 bases. Germline CDR1 and CDR2: SEHNR and FQNEAQ (reference sequence). CDR3 nucleotide sequence: TGTGCCAGCAGCATAGTCGGTGATACGCAGTATTTT. Translating gives CASSIVGDTQYF. The variable domain in full, completed from reference TRBV7-9 and TRBJ2-3, reads DTGVSQNPRHKITKRGQNVTFRCDPISEHNRLYWYRQTLGQGPEFLTYFQNEAQLEKSRLLSDRFSAERPKGSFSTLEIQRTEQGDSAMYLCASSIVGDTQYFGPGTRLTVL.